The rows below give T cell receptor beta chains drawn from one sample of a study of beta chain features in type 1 diabetes. Measured with immunoSEQ multiplex PCR; TCRdb has only the in-frame clones, and not every one. Of 680,000 or so clones listed, roughly 15% are singletons. The sequenced sample was naive CD4+ T cells from blood. The receptors originated from a man aged 18 to 30 in good health. CDR3s include the opening cysteine and the closing phenylalanine or tryptophan. A D gene is named only where the DNA matches it firmly. Some rows mark clone size as missing; the rest say once, few, many or name a class of expanded clone.

TRBJ1-1 | TRBV9 | few | 17 | . | CASSLKAFQILNTEAFF | TGTGCCAGCAGCCTCAAAGCTTTCCAAATCCTTAACACTGAAGCTTTCTTT
TRBJ2-2 | TRBV7-3 | . | 15 | . | CASSLTRSNTGELFF | TGTGCCAGCAGCTTAACGCGGTCGAACACCGGGGAGCTGTTTTTT
TRBJ2-2 | TRBV9 | . | 16 | . | CASSVAGTKNTGELFF | TGTGCCAGCAGCGTAGCTGGGACCAAAAACACCGGGGAGCTGTTTTTT
TRBJ2-3 | TRBV4-3 | . | 16 | . | CASSQDSGMASDTQYF | TGCGCCAGCAGCCAAGATAGCGGCATGGCATCAGATACGCAGTATTTT
TRBJ2-1 | TRBV29-1 | . | 13 | . | CSAGGWTHNEQFF | TGCAGCGCTGGGGGGTGGACCCACAATGAGCAGTTCTTC
TRBJ2-7 | TRBV5-1 | . | 14 | . | CASSEGAQATEQYF | TGCGCCAGCAGCGAAGGGGCCCAGGCCACCGAGCAGTACTTC
TRBJ2-7 | TRBV27 | . | 15 | TRBD1 | CASSFDRAAEYEQYF | TGTGCCAGCAGTTTCGACAGGGCTGCCGAGTACGAGCAGTACTTC
TRBJ1-5 | TRBV7-9 | few | 13 | . | CASNRQGPEPQHF | TGTGCCAGCAACCGTCAGGGCCCGGAGCCCCAGCATTTT
TRBJ2-5 | TRBV9 | . | 14 | TRBD1 | CASSYRQGEETQYF | TGTGCCAGCAGCTACCGACAGGGAGAAGAGACCCAGTACTTC
TRBJ1-5 | TRBV2 | few | 15 | . | CASRTGSSGNQPQHF | TGTGCCAGCAGGACGGGCTCTTCGGGCAATCAGCCCCAGCATTTT
TRBJ1-4 | TRBV18 | . | 15 | . | CASSPVGRINEKLFF | TGTGCCAGCTCACCCGTTGGACGGATTAATGAAAAACTGTTTTTT
TRBJ2-4 | TRBV27 | few | 19 | TRBD2 | CASRPGLAGGFLAKNIQYF | TGTGCCAGCAGGCCGGGACTAGCGGGGGGCTTCTTAGCCAAAAACATTCAGTACTTC
TRBJ2-1 | TRBV29-1 | . | 12 | . | CSVLTDYNEQFF | TGCAGCGTTTTGACAGACTACAATGAGCAGTTCTTC